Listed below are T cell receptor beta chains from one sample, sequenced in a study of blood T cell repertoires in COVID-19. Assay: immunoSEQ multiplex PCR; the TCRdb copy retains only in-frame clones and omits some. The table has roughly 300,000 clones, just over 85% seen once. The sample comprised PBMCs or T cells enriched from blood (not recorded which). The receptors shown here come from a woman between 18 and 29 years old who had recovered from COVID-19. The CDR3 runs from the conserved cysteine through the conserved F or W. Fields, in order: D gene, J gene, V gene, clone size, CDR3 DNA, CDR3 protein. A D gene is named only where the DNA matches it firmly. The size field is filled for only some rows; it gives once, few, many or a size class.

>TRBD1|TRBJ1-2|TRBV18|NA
TGTGCCAGCTCCCGCACCGCCCCGGGACAGAGTCTCTATGGCTACACCTTC
CASSRTAPGQSLYGYTF
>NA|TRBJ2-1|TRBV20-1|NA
TGCAGTGCTAGGAGTGGTGATGAGCAGTTCTTC
CSARSGDEQFF
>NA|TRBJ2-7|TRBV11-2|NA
TGTGCCAGCAGCCTCCGAGGGCCCTACGAGCAGTACTTC
CASSLRGPYEQYF
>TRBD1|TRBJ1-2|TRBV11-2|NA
TGTGCCAGCAGCCCAGGACAGGGATTGAAAGGCTACACCTTC
CASSPGQGLKGYTF
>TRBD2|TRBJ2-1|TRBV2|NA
TGTGCCAGCAAAATAGCGGGGGTCCGCTACAATGAGCAGTTCTTC
CASKIAGVRYNEQFF
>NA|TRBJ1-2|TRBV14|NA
TGTGCCAGCAGCCAAGACAGGGACTATGGCTACACCTTC
CASSQDRDYGYTF
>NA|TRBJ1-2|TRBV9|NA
TGTGCCAGCAGCGATCCGGATCAGGGTAGAAAGGGCTACACCTTC
CASSDPDQGRKGYTF
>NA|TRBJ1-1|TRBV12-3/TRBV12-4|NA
TGTGCCAGCAGGGAACAGCAGAACACTGAAGCTTTCTTT
CASREQQNTEAFF
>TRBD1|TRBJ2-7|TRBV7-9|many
TGTGCCAGCAGGTCTTCGATCGGACAGGGATCCTACGAGCAGTACTTC
CASRSSIGQGSYEQYF
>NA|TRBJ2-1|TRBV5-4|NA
TGTGCCAGCACCCCGGGGGGCTCAAACAATGAGCAGTTCTTC
CASTPGGSNNEQFF
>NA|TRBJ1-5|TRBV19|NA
TGTGCCAGTAGTATCGGAGGCAGCTTCAATCAGCCCCAGCATTTT
CASSIGGSFNQPQHF
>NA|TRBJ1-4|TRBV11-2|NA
TGTGCCACTCCTGAGATTGAACGTGCAACTAATGAAAAACTGTTTTTT
CATPEIERATNEKLFF
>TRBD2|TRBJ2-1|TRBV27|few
TGTGCCAGCAGTTTATACCCCGCGGGGGGAGGGGAGCAGTTCTTC
CASSLYPAGGGEQFF
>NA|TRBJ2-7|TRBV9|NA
TGTGCCAGTGGCCCAGGGGTTTCTTCCTACGAGCAGTACTTC
CASGPGVSSYEQYF
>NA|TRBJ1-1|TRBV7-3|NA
TGTGCCAGCAGCTTAATGGCAGGAACGAACACTGAAGCTTTCTTT
CASSLMAGTNTEAFF
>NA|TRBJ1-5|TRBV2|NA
TGTGCCAGCAGCCCCCCAAATCAGCCCCAGCATTTT
CASSPPNQPQHF
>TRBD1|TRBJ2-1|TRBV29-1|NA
TGCAGCGTTGAAGGGGGACAGTACAATGAGCAGTTCTTC
CSVEGGQYNEQFF
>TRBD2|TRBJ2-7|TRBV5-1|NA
TGCGCCAGCAGCTACGCTAGCGGGAGGGCCTACGAGCAGTACTTC
CASSYASGRAYEQYF
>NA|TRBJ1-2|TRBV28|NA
TGTGCCAGCAGTTCACGAGTGTCGTATACCTATGGCTACACCTTC
CASSSRVSYTYGYTF
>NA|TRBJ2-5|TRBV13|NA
TGTGCCAGCAACAACCGGGACTTCCAAGAGACCCAGTACTTC
CASNNRDFQETQYF
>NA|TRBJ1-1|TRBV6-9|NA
TGTGCCAGCAGTCGGAACACTGAAGCTTTCTTT
CASSRNTEAFF
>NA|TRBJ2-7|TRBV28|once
TGTGCCAGCAGTTTAGGGGGGGCCAGCTCCTACGAGCAGTACTTC
CASSLGGASSYEQYF
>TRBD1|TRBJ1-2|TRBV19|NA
TGTGCCAGTAATCAACAGGGGGGTGAGAATGGCTACACCTTC
CASNQQGGENGYTF
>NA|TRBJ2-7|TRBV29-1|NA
TGCAGCGGGTGGGGGGGCTCCCGGGAGCAGTACTTC
CSGWGGSREQYF
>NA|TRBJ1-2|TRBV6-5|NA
TGTGCCAGCAGCCAGACAGGCCTAGATTATGGCTACACCTTC
CASSQTGLDYGYTF
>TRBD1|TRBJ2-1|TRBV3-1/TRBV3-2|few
TGTGCCAGCAGCCAAGCCAGAACAGGGGTTTACAATGAGCAGTTCTTC
CASSQARTGVYNEQFF
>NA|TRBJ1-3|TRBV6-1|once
TGTGCCAGCAGTGAATGGGCAGGGTTTTATGGAAACACCATATATTTT
CASSEWAGFYGNTIYF